This entry is about one T cell receptor beta chain. This sample was included in a study of blood T cell repertoires in COVID-19. At the level of the study: Donors in the United States, Italy and Spain gave samples during acute or convalescent COVID-19.

As handled by the study authors: How many nucleated cells were present was estimated from reference gene primer amplification. TCRdb's copy holds only in-frame clones and misses some; the assay was immunoSEQ multiplex PCR. That table furnishes V, J and clone size, whereas the DNA furnished D and trimming. The repertoire consists of approximately 30,000 clones, with over 90% occurring once and the leading ten covering 4% to 6.5%. V lost 0 bases, J lost 6 bases, and 12 bases stayed unmatched. Germline V gives CDR1 GTSNPN, CDR2 SVGIG (reference sequence). CDR3 length equals 17 residues. This sequence joins TRBV30 and TRBJ2-3; 10 positions match TRBD2. The sample comprised peripheral blood. The receptor's source is a human donor in a cohort sampled during active COVID-19. CDR3 DNA: TGTGCCTGGAGTGTACGTTGGAAGCGGGGGGGCGGGGATACGCAGTATTTT. Translating it yields CAWSVRWKRGGGDTQYF.